This TCR beta chain derives from a study of blood T cell repertoires in COVID-19. The overall study: The samples span acute and convalescent COVID-19 from the United States, Italy and Spain. The cDNA or gDNA used as material had been derived from T cells, B-cell-depleted T cells, or PBMCs.

Trimming stripped 6 bases from V and 7 bases from J, with 19 bases between. From germline, CDR1 is LNHDA and CDR2 SQIVND (reference sequence). CDR3 size: 15 residues. Produced via immunoSEQ multiplex PCR; TCRdb's table is partial and in-frame only. This table holds roughly 130,000 clones, less than 90% found once. This receptor was taken from a man between 65 and 85 years old with acute or convalescent COVID-19. Sequencing was performed on peripheral blood. This chain connects TRBV19 to TRBJ1-5, with D unresolved. CDR3 nucleotide sequence: TGTGCCAGTAGCCCCACCCCCCCAGTCTGGCAGCCCCAGCATTTT. Residues: CASSPTPPVWQPQHF.